This T cell receptor (beta chain) was sequenced for a study of blood T cell repertoires in COVID-19. In germline, CDR1 is SGHVS, CDR2 FQNEAQ. The CDR3 is made up of 15 amino acids. Deletions cut 6 bases from V and 7 bases from J, with 19 bases between. The method was immunoSEQ multiplex PCR; TCRdb's version includes in-frame clones alone and lacks a portion of them. This table holds over 250,000 clones, 86% found once. The sequencing sample was made of PBMCs or T cells enriched from blood (not recorded which). The chain carries TRBV7-8 and TRBJ1-5; a weak D match, TRBD1 (5 bases). The receptor comes from a young woman who had recovered from COVID-19. CDR3 DNA: TGTGCCAGCAGACCCACGGCAGGGATGGGGCAGCCCCAGCATTTT. Translated, it gives CASRPTAGMGQPQHF.